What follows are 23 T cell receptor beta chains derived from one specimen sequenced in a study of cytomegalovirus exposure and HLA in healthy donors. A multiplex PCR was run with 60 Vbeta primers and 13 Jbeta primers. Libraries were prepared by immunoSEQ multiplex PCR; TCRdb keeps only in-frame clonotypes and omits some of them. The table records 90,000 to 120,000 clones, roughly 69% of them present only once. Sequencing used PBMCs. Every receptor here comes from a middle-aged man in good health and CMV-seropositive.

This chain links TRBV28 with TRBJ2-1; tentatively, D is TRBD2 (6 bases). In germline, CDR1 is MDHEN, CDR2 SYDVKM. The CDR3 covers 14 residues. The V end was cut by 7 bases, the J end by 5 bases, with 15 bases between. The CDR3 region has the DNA TGTGCCAGCATTCAAGGACTATATAACAATGAGCAGTTCTTC. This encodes CASIQGLYNNEQFF.

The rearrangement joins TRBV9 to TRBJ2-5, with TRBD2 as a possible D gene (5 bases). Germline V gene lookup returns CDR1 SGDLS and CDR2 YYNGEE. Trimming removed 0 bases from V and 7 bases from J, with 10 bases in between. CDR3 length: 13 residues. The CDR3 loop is CASSVGPEGTQYF. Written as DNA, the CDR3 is TGTGCCAGCAGCGTAGGTCCAGAGGGGACCCAGTACTTC. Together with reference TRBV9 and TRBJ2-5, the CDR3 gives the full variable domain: DSGVTQTPKHLITATGQRVTLRCSPRSGDLSVYWYQQSLDQGLQFLIQYYNGEERAKGNILERFSAQQFPDLHSELNLSSLELGDSALYFCASSVGPEGTQYFGPGTRLLVL.

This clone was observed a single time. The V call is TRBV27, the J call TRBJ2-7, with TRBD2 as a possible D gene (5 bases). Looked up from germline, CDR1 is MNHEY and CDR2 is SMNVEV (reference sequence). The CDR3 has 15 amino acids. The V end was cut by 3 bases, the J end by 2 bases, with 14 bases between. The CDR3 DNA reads TGTGCCAGCAGTTTTGTCGGGGATGTCGCCTACGAGCAGTACTTC. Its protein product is CASSFVGDVAYEQYF.

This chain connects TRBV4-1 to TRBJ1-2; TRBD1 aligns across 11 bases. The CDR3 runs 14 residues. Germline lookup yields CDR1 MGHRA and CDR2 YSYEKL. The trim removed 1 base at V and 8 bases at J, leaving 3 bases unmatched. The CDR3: CASSQGGQGEGYTF. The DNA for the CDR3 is TGCGCCAGCAGCCAAGGGGGACAGGGGGAAGGCTACACCTTC.

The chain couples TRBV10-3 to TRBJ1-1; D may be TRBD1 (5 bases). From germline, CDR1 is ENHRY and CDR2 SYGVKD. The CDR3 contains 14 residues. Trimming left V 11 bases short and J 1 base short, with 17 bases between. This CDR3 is CASKGLGGNTEAFF. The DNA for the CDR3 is TGTGCCTCAAAGGGACTGGGGGGGAACACTGAAGCTTTCTTT.

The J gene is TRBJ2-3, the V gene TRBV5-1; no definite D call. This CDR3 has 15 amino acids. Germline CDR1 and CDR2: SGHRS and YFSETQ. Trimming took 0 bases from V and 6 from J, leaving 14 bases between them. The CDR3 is CASSLAAQVPDTQYF. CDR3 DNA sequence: TGCGCCAGCAGCTTGGCCGCCCAGGTCCCCGATACGCAGTATTTT.

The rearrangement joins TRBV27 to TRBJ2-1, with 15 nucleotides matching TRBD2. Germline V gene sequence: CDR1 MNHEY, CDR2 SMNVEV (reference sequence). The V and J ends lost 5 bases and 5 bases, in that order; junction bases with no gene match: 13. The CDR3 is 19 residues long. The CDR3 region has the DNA TGTGCCAGCAGTCCTGTTCCTCCGGGACTAGCGGGGGGTCACAATGAGCAGTTCTTC. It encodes CASSPVPPGLAGGHNEQFF.

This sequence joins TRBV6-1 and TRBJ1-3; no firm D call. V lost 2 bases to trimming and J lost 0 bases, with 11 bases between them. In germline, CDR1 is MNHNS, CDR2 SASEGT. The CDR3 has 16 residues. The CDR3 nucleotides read TGTGCCAGCAGTGAATTTCTGCCGCGCTCTGGAAACACCATATATTTT. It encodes CASSEFLPRSGNTIYF.

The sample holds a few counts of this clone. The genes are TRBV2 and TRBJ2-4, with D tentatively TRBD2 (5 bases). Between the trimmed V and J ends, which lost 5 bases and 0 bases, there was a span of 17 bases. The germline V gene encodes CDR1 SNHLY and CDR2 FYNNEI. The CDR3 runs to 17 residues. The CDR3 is CASSMRAVGVAKNIQYF. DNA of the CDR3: TGTGCCAGCAGTATGCGGGCTGTCGGGGTAGCCAAAAACATTCAGTACTTC.

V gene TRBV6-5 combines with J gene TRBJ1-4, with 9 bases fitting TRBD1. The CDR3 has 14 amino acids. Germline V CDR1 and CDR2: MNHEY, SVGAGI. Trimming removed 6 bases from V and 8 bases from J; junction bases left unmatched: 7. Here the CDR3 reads CASSRTGAEEKLFF. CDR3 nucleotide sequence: TGTGCCAGCAGCCGGACAGGGGCGGAAGAAAAACTGTTTTTT.

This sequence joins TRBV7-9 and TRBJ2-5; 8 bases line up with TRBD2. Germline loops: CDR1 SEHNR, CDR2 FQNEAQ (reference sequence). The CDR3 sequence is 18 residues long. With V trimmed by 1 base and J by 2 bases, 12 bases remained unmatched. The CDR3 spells CASSLGRLAGDLQETQYF. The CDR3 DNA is TGTGCCAGCAGCTTAGGTCGGCTAGCGGGCGACCTACAAGAGACCCAGTACTTC.

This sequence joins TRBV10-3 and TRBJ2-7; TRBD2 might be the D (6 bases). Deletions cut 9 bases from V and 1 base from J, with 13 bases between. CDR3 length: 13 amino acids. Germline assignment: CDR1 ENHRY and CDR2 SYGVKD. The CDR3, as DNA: TGTGCCATGGGGGGTGGTCCTTCCTACGAGCAGTACTTC. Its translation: CAMGGGPSYEQYF.

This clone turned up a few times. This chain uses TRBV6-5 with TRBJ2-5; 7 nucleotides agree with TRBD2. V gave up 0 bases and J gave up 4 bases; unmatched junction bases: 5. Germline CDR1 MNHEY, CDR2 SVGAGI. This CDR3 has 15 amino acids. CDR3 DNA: TGTGCCAGCAGTTACTCGCCCGGGGGGAGAGAGACCCAGTACTTC. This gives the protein CASSYSPGGRETQYF.

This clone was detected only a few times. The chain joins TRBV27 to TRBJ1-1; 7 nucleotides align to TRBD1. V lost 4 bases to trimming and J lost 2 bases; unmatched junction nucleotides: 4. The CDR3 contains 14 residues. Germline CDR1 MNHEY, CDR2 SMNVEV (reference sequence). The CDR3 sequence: CASSWTGRNTEAFF. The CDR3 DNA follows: TGTGCCAGCAGTTGGACAGGACGAAACACTGAAGCTTTCTTT.

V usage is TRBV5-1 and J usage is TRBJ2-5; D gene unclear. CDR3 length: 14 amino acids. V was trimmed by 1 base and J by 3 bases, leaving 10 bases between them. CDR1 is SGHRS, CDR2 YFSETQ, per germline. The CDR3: CASSLLGSKETQYF. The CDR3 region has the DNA TGCGCCAGCAGCTTGCTCGGGTCCAAAGAGACCCAGTACTTC.

CDR3 DNA sequence: TGTGCCAGCAGCCCTTGGACAAAAGTAGAGAATGGCTACACCTTC. Its protein product is CASSPWTKVENGYTF. The J gene is TRBJ1-2, the V gene TRBV7-2, with D perhaps TRBD1 (5 bases). Trimming took off 5 bases at V and 6 bases at J, with 19 bases between the two ends. There are 15 residues in the CDR3. The germline CDR1 and CDR2 sequences are SGHTA and FQGNSA.

The CDR3 nucleotides are TGTGCCAGCAGCCCTCAGATTAGCGGGGAAAGCTTGGAGACCCAGTACTTC. This codes for CASSPQISGESLETQYF. The chain couples TRBV9 to TRBJ2-5, with 8 bases identical to TRBD2. Looked up from germline, CDR1 is SGDLS and CDR2 is YYNGEE. The CDR3 extends over 17 amino acids. Trimming cost V 4 bases and J 5 bases; bases outside gene matches: 16. Looking up the rest from reference TRBV9 and TRBJ2-5 gives the full variable domain: DSGVTQTPKHLITATGQRVTLRCSPRSGDLSVYWYQQSLDQGLQFLIQYYNGEERAKGNILERFSAQQFPDLHSELNLSSLELGDSALYFCASSPQISGESLETQYFGPGTRLLVL.

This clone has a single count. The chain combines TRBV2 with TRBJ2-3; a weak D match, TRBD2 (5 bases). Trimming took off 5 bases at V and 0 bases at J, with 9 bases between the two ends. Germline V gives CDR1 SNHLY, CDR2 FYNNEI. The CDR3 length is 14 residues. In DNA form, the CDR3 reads TGTGCCAGCAGTCCGGGAAGGAGCACAGATACGCAGTATTTT. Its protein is CASSPGRSTDTQYF.

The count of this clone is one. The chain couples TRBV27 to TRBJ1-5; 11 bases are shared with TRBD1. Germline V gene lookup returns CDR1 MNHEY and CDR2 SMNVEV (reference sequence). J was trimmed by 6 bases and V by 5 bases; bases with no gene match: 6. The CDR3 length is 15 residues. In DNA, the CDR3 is TGTGCCAGCAGTGCCTGGACAGGGGGCAGTCAGCCCCAGCATTTT. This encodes CASSAWTGGSQPQHF.

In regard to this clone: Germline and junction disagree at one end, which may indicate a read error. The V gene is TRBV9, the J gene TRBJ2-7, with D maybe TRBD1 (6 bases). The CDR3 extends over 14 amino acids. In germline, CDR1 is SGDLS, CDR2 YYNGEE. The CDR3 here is CAGSVGQFAYEQYF. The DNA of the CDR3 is TGTGCCGGCAGCGTAGGACAGTTCGCCTACGAGCAGTACTTC.

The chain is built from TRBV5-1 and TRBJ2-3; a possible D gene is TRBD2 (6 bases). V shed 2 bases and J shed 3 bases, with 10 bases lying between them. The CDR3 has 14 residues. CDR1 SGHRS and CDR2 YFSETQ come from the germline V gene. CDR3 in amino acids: CASSLGLATDTQYF. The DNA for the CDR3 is TGCGCCAGCAGCTTAGGTCTAGCGACAGATACGCAGTATTTT.

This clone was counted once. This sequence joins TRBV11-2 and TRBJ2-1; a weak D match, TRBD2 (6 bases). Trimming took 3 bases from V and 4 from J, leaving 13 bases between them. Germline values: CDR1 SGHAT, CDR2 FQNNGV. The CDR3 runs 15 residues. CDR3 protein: CASSLSWEVYNEQFF. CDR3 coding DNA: TGTGCCAGCAGCTTGTCGTGGGAGGTGTACAATGAGCAGTTCTTC.

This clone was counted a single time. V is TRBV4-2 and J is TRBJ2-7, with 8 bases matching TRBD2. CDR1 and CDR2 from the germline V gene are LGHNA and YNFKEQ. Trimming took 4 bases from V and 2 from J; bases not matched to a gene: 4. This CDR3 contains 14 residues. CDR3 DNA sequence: TGTGCCAGCAGCCGAGGACTAGCTACCTACGAGCAGTACTTC. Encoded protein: CASSRGLATYEQYF.